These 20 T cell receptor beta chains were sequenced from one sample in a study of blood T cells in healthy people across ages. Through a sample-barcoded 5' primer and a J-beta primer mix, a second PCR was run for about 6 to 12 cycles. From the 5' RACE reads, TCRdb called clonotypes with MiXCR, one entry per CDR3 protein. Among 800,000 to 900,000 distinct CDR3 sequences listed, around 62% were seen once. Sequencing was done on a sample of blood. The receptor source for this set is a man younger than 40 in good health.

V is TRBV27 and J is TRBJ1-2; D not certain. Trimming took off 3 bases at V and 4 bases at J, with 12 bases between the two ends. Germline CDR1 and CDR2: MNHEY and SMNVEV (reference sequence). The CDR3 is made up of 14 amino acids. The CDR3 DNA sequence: TGTGCCAGCAGTTTCGTGGAAGGATTCTATGGCTACACCTTC. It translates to CASSFVEGFYGYTF.

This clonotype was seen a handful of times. The CDR3 region is CASGLGANYGYTF. The CDR3 bases are TGTGCTAGTGGCCTCGGAGCTAACTATGGCTACACCTTC. V and J are TRBV12-5 and TRBJ1-2; D not certain. The V end lost 6 bases, the J end lost 0 bases, and 8 bases lay between the germline ends. The CDR3 consists of 13 residues. Germline CDR1 LGHNT, CDR2 FRNRAP.

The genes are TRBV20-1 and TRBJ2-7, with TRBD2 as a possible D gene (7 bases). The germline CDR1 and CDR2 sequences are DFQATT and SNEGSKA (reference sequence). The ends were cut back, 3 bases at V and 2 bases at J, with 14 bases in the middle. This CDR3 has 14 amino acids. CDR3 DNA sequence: TGCAGTGCTAGGGGCCGGGGGGCGACCTACGAGCAGTACTTC. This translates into CSARGRGATYEQYF.

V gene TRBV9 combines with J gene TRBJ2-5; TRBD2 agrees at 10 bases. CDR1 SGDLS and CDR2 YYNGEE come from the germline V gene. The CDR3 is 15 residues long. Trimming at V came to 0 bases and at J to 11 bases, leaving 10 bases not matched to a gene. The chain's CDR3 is CASSVASGGSPEQYF. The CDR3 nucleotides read TGTGCCAGCAGCGTAGCTAGCGGGGGTTCTCCAGAGCAGTACTTC.

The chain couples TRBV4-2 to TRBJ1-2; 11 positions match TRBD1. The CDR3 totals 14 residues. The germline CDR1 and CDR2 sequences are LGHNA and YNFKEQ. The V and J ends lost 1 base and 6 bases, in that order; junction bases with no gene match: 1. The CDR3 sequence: CASSQGTGGDGYTF. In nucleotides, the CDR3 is TGTGCCAGCAGCCAAGGGACAGGGGGCGATGGCTACACCTTC.

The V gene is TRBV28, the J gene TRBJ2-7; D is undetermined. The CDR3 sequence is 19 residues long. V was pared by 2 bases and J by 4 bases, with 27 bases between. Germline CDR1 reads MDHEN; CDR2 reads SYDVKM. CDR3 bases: TGTGCCAGCAGTTTAACGGACGCTATAGGTGTATTGACCCAATACGAGCAGTACTTC. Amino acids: CASSLTDAIGVLTQYEQYF.

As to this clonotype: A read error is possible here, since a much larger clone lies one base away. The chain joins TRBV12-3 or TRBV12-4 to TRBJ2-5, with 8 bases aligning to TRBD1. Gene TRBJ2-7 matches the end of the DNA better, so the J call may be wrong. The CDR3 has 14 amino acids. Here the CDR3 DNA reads TGTGCCAGCAGTTTAGGGACAGGGTACCACGAGCAGTACTTC. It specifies CASSLGTGYHEQYF.

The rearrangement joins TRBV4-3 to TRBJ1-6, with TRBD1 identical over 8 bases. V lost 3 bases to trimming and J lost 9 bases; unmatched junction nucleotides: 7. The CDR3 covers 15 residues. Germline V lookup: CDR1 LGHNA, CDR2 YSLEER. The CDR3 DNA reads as TGCGCCAGCAGCCATCCCCAGGGGGCGCGTTCACCCCTCCACTTT. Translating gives CASSHPQGARSPLHF.

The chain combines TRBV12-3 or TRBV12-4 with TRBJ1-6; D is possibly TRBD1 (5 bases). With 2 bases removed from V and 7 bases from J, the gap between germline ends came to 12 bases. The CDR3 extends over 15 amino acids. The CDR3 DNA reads TGTGCCAGCAGTTTAATAGGGACCGGGAATTCACCCCTCCACTTT. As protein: CASSLIGTGNSPLHF.

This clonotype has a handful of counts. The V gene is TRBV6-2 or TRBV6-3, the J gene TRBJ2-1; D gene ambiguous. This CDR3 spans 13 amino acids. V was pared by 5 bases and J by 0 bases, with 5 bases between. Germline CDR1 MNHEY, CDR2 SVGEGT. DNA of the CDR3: TGTGCCAGCAGTCACACCTCCTACAATGAGCAGTTCTTC. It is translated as CASSHTSYNEQFF.

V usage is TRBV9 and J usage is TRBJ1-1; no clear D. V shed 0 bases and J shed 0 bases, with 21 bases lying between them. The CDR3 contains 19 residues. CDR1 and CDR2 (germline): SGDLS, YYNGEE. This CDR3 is CASSVDGRVLTPMNTEAFF. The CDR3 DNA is TGTGCCAGCAGCGTAGATGGAAGGGTTTTAACTCCCATGAACACTGAAGCTTTCTTT.

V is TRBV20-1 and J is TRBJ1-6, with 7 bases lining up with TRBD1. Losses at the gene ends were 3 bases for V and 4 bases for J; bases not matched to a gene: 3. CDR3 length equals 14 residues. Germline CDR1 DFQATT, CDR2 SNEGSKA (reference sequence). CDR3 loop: CSASLDRYNSPLHF. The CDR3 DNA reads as TGCAGTGCTAGCTTGGACAGGTATAATTCACCCCTCCACTTT.

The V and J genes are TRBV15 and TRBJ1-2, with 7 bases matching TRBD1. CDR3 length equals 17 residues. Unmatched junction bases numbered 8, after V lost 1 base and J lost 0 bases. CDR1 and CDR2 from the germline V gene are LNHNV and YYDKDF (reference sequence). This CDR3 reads CATSRVPGTDTNYGYTF. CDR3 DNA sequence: TGTGCCACCAGCAGAGTCCCCGGGACAGACACTAACTATGGCTACACCTTC.

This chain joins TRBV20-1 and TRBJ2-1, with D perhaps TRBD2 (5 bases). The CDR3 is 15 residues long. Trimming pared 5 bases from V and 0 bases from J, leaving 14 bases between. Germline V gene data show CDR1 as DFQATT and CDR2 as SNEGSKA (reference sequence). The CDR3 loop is CSAYRPGSSYNEQFF. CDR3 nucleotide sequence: TGCAGTGCTTATCGTCCGGGGAGCTCCTACAATGAGCAGTTCTTC.

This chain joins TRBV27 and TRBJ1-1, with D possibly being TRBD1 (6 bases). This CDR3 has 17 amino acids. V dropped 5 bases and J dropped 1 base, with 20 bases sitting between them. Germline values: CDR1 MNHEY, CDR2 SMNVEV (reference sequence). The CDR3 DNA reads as TGTGCCAGCAGTCGCGCGGGACAAGCGGTTCCGAACACTGAAGCTTTCTTT. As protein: CASSRAGQAVPNTEAFF.

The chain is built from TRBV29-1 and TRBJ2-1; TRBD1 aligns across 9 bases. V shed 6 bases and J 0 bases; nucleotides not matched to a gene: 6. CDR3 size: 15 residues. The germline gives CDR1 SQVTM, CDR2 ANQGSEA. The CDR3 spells CSVDRGVSSYNEQFF. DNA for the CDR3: TGCAGCGTGGACAGGGGAGTCAGCTCCTACAATGAGCAGTTCTTC.

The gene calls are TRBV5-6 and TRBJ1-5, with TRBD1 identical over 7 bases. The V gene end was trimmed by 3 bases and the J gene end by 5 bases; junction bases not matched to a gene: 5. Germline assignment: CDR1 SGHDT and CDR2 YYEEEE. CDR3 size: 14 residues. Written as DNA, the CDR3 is TGTGCCAGCAGCTCATGGACAGGTCATCAGCCCCAGCATTTT. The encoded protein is CASSSWTGHQPQHF. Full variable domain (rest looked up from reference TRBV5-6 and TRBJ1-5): DAGVTQSPTHLIKTRGQQVTLRCSPKSGHDTVSWYQQALGQGPQFIFQYYEEEERQRGNFPDRFSGHQFPNYSSELNVNALLLGDSALYLCASSSWTGHQPQHFGDGTRLSIL.

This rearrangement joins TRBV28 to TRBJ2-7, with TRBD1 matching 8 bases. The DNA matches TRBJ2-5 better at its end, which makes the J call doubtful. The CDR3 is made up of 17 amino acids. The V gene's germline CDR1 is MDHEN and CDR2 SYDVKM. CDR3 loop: CASSLYRTGKLTETQYF. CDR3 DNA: TGTGCCAGCAGTTTATACCGGACAGGGAAGCTTACGGAGACCCAGTACTTC.

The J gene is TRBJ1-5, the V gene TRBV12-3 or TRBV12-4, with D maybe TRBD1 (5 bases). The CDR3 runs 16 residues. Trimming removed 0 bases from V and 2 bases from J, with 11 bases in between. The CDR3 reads CASSLALGVGNQPQHF. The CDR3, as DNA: TGTGCCAGCAGTTTAGCGCTAGGGGTCGGCAATCAGCCCCAGCATTTT.

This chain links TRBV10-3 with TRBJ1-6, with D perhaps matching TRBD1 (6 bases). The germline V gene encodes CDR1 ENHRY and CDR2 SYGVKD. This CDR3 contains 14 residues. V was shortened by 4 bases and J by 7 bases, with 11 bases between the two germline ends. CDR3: CAISGDIRNSPLHF. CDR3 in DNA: TGTGCCATCAGTGGGGACATACGGAATTCACCCCTCCACTTT.